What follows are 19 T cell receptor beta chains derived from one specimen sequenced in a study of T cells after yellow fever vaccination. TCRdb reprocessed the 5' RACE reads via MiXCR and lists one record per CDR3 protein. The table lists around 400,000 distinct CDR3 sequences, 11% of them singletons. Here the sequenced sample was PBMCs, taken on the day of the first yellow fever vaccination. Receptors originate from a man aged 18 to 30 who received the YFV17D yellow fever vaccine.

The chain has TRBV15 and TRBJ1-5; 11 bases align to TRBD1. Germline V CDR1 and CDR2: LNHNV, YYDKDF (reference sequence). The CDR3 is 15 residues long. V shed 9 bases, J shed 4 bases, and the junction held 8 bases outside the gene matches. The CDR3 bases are TGTGCCACAGACGGGGGACAGGGGGTGAATCAGCCCCAGCATTTT. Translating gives CATDGGQGVNQPQHF.

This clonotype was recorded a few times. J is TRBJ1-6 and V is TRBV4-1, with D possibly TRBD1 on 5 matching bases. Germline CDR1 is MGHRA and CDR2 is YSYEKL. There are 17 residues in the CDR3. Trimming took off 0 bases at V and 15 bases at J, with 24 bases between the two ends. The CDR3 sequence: CASSQDPAGGFNWGLHF. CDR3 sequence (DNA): TGCGCCAGCAGCCAAGATCCGGCCGGGGGGTTTAATTGGGGCCTCCACTTT.

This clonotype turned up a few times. The CDR3 sequence: CASSPGASTDTQYF. In nucleotides, the CDR3 is TGTGCCAGCAGTCCCGGGGCTAGCACAGATACGCAGTATTTT. The J gene is TRBJ2-3, the V gene TRBV7-3, with D perhaps assigned TRBD1 or TRBD2 (5 bases each). Germline V gene sequence: CDR1 SGHTA, CDR2 FQGTGA. The CDR3 contains 14 residues. Trimming took off 6 bases at V and 0 bases at J, with 10 bases between the two ends. Filled out from reference TRBV7-3 and TRBJ2-3, the complete variable domain reads GAGVSQTPSNKVTEKGKYVELRCDPISGHTALYWYRQSLGQGPEFLIYFQGTGAADDSGLPNDRFFAVRPEGSVSTLKIQRTERGDSAVYLCASSPGASTDTQYFGPGTRLTVL.

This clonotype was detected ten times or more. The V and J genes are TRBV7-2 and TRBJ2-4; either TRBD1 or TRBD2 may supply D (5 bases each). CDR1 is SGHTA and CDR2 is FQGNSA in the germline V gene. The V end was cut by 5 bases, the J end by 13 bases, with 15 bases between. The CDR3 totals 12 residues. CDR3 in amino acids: CASSASGAIQYF. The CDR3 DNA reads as TGTGCCAGCAGCGCTTCCGGGGCAATCCAGTACTTC.

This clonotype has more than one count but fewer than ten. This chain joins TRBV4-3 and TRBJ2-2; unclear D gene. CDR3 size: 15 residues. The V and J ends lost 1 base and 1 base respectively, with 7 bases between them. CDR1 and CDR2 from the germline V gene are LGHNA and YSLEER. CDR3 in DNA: TGCGCCAGCAGCCAAGTCCCAGGGAACACCGGGGAGCTGTTTTTT. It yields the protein CASSQVPGNTGELFF.

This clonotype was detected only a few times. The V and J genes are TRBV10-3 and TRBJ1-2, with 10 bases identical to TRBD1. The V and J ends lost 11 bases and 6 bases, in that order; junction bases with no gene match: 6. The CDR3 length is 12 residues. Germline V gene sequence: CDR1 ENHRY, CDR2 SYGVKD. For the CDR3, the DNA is TGTGCCTCACAAGGACAGGGGGATGGCTACACCTTC. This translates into CASQGQGDGYTF.

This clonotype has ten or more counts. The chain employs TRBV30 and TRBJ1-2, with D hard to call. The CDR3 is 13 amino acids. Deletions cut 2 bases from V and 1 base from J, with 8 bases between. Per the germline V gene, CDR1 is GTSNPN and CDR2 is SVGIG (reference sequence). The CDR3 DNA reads TGTGCCTGGAGTTTTGGGGTTAACTATGGCTACACCTTC. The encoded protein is CAWSFGVNYGYTF.

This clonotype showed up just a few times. CDR3 nucleotide sequence: TGTGCCAGCAGGGGGGCTGGAGAGACCCAGTACTTC. Protein product: CASRGAGETQYF. V and J are TRBV27 and TRBJ2-5; weak D call: TRBD1 (6 bases). V shed 6 bases and J shed 4 bases, with 9 bases lying between them. CDR1 is MNHEY and CDR2 is SMNVEV in the germline V gene (reference sequence). The CDR3 contains 12 residues.

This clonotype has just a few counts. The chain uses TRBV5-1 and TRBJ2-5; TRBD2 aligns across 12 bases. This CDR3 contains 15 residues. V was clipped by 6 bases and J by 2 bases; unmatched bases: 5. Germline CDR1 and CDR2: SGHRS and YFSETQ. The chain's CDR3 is CASTLTSGSQETQYF. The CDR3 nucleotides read TGCGCCAGCACCCTGACTAGCGGGAGTCAAGAGACCCAGTACTTC. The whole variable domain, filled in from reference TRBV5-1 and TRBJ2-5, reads KAGVTQTPRYLIKTRGQQVTLSCSPISGHRSVSWYQQTPGQGLQFLFEYFSETQRNKGNFPGRFSGRQFSNSRSEMNVSTLELGDSALYLCASTLTSGSQETQYFGPGTRLLVL.

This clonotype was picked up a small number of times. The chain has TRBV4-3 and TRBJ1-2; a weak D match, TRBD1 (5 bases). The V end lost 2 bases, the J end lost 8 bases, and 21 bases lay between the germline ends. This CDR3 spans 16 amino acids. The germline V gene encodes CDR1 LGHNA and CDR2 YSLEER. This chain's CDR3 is CASSQRDGSRALGYTF. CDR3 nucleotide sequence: TGCGCCAGCAGCCAAAGGGACGGCTCGAGGGCTCTCGGCTACACCTTC.

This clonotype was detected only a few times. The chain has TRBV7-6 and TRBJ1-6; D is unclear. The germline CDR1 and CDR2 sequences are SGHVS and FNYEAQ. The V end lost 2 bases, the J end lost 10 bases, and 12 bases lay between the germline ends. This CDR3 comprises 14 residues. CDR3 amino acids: CASSLTFTASPLHF. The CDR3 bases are TGTGCCAGCAGCTTAACCTTTACAGCGTCACCCCTCCACTTT. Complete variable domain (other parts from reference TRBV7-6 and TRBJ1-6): GAGVSQSPRYKVTKRGQDVALRCDPISGHVSLYWYRQALGQGPEFLTYFNYEAQQDKSGLPNDRFSAERPEGSISTLTIQRTEQRDSAMYRCASSLTFTASPLHFGNGTRLTVT.

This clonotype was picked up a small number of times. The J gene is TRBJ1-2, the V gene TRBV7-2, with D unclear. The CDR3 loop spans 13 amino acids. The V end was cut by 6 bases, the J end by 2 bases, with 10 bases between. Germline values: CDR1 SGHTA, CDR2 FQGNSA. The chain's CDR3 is CASRGYTNYGYTF. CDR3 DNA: TGTGCCAGCAGAGGGTACACCAACTATGGCTACACCTTC.

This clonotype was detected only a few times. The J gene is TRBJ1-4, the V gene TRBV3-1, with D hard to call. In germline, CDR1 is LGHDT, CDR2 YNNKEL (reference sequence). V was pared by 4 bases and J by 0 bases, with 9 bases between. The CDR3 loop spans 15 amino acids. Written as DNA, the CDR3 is TGTGCCAGCAGCCGACGACCTGCAACTAATGAAAAACTGTTTTTT. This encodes CASSRRPATNEKLFF.

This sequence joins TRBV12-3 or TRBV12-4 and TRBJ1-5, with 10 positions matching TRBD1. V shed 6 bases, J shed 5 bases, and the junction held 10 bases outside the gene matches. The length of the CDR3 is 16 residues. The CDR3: CASRETTGGEYQPQHF. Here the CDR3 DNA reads TGTGCCAGCAGAGAAACGACAGGGGGCGAGTATCAGCCCCAGCATTTT.

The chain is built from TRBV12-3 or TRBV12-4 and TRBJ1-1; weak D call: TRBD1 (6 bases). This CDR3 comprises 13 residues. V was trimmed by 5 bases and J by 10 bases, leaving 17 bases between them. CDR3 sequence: CASSTNGGLGAFF. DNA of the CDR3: TGTGCCAGCAGTACGAACGGGGGCCTCGGAGCTTTCTTT.

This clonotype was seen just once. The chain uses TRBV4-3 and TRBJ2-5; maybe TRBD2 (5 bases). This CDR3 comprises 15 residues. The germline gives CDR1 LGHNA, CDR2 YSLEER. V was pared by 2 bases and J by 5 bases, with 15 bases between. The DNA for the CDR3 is TGCGCCAGCAGCCAACGGACTCGTACATGGGAGACCCAGTACTTC. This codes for CASSQRTRTWETQYF.

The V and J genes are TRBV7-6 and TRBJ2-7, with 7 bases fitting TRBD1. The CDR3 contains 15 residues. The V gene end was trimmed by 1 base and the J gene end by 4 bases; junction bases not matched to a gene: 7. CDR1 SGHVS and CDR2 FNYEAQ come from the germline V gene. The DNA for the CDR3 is TGTGCCAGCAGCTTAGGGACGGGACAGATGTACGAGCAGTACGTC. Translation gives CASSLGTGQMYEQYV.

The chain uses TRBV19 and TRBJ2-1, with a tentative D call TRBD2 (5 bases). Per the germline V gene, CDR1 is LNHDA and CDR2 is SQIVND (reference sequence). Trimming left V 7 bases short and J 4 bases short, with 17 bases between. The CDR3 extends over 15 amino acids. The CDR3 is CASTPRGMGYNEQFF. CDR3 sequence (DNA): TGTGCCAGTACCCCCCGGGGAATGGGGTACAATGAGCAGTTCTTC.

The CDR3 DNA follows: TGTGCCAGCAGCTTAGAGGAAGCAGCCGTCCTGACTTTC. The encoded protein is CASSLEEAAVLTF. The chain joins TRBV7-9 to TRBJ2-6; no firm D call. The CDR3 sequence is 13 residues long. CDR1 is SEHNR, CDR2 FQNEAQ, per germline (reference sequence). V dropped 1 base and J dropped 12 bases, with 10 bases sitting between them.